The clone carrying this T cell receptor beta chain was observed a few times. Antigen: not known. The source of the sample is a study of blood T cells in healthy people across ages. Findings and limits, study-wide: Possibly confounding the expanded clonotype changes was the fact that donor CMV status was unknown.

PCR was performed a second time for about 7 to 11 cycles using a sample-barcoded 5' primer and a J-beta primer mix. Carrying 12 random nucleotides, a template-switch adaptor labeled each individual cDNA molecule. TCRdb processed the 5' RACE reads anew with MiXCR; each CDR3 protein has one entry. Of approximately 800,000 distinct CDR3 sequences listed, about half are singletons. At least 5.5 micrograms of total RNA were extracted per sample. The source material was blood. The receptor's source is a man at least 80 years old in good health.

The CDR3 spells CASSWTGESGYTF. For the CDR3, the DNA is TGTGCCAGCAGCTGGACAGGTGAAAGCGGCTACACCTTC. The chain links TRBV7-2 to TRBJ1-2; 7 bases are a match to TRBD1. The trim removed 4 bases at V and 8 bases at J, leaving 7 bases unmatched. The CDR3 spans 13 residues. Germline values: CDR1 SGHTA, CDR2 FQGNSA.